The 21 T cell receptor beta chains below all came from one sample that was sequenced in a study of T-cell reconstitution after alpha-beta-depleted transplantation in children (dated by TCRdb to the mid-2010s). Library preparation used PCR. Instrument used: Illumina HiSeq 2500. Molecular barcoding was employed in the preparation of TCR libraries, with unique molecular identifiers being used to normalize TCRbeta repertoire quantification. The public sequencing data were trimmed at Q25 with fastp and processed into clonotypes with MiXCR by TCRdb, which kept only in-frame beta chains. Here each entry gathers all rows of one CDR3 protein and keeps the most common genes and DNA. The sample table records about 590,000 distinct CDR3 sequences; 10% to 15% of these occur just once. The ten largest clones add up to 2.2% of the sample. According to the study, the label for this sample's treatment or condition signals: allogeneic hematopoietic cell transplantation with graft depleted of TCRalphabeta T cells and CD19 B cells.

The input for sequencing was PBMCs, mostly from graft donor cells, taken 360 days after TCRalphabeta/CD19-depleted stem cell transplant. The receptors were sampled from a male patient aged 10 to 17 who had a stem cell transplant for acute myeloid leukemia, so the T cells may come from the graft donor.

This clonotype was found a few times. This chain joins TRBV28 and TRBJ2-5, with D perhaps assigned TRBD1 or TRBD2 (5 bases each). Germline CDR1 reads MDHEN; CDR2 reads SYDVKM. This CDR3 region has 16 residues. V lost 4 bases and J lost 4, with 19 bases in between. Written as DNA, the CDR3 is TGTGCCAGCAGTTCTACCGGACTCCCGGGGCGAGAGACCCAGTACTTC. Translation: CASSSTGLPGRETQYF.

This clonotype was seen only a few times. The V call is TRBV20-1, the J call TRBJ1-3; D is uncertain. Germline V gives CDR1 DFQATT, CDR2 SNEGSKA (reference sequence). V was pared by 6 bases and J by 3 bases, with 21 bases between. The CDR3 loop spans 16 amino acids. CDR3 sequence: CSAKGLPEFFGNTIYF. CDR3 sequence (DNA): TGCAGTGCGAAGGGCCTCCCTGAATTCTTTGGAAACACCATATATTTT.

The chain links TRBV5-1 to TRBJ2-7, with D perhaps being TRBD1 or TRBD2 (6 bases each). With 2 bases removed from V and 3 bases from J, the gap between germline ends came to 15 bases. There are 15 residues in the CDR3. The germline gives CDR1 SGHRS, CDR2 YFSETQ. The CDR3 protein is CASSLSAGHDYEQYF. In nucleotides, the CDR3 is TGCGCCAGCAGCTTATCGGCGGGACACGACTACGAGCAGTACTTC.

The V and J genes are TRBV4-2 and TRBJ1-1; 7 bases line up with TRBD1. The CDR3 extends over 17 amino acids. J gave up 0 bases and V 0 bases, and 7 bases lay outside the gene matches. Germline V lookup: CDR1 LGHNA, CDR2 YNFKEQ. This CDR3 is CASSQDIDRVLNTEAFF. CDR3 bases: TGTGCCAGCAGCCAAGATATAGACAGGGTGTTGAACACTGAAGCTTTCTTT.

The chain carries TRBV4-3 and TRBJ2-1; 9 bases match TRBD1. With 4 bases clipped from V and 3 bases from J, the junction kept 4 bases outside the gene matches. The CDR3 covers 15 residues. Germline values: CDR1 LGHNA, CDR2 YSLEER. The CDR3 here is CASSPRDRDYNEQFF. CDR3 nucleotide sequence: TGCGCCAGCAGCCCGCGGGACAGGGACTACAATGAGCAGTTCTTC.

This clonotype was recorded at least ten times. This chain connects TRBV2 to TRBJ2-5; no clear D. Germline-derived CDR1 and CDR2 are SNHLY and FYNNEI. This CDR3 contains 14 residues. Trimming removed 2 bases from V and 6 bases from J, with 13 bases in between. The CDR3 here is CASSELTDYQTQYF. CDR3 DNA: TGTGCCAGCAGTGAATTAACAGATTACCAGACCCAGTACTTC.

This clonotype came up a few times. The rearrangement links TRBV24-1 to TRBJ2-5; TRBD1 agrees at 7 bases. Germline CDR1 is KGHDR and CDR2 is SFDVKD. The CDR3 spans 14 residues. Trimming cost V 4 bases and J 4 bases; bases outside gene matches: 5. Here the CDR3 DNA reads TGTGCCACCAGTGACGAGGGGGCGGGAGAGACCCAGTACTTC. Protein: CATSDEGAGETQYF.

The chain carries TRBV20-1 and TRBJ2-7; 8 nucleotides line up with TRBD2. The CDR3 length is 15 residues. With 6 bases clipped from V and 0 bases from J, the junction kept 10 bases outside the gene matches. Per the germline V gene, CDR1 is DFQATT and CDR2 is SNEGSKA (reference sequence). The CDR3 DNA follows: TGCAGTGCAAGGCCGGGCGGGAGGAGCTCCTACGAGCAGTACTTC. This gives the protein CSARPGGRSSYEQYF.

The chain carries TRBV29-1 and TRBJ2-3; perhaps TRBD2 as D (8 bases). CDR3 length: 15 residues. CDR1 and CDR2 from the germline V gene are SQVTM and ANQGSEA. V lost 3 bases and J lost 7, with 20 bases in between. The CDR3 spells CSVEDRKREKNTQYF. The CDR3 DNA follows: TGCAGCGTTGAGGACAGGAAGCGGGAGAAAAATACGCAGTATTTT.

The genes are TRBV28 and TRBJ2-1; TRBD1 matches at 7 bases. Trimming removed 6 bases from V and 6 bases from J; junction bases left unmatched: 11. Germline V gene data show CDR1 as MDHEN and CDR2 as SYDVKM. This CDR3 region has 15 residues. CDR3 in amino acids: CASSPQDRFSNEQFF. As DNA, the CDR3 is TGTGCCAGCAGCCCACAGGACAGGTTTTCCAATGAGCAGTTCTTC. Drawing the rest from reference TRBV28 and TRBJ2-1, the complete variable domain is DVKVTQSSRYLVKRTGEKVFLECVQDMDHENMFWYRQDPGLGLRLIYFSYDVKMKEKGDIPEGYSVSREKKERFSLILESASTNQTSMYLCASSPQDRFSNEQFFGPGTRLTVL.

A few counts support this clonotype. The CDR3 region is CSASQRILAGEQYF. CDR3 nucleotides: TGCAGTGCTAGCCAGCGAATCTTGGCGGGCGAGCAGTACTTC. J is TRBJ2-7 and V is TRBV20-1; the D gene is possibly TRBD2 (5 bases). There are 14 residues in the CDR3. Germline lookup yields CDR1 DFQATT and CDR2 SNEGSKA (reference sequence). V lost 3 bases and J lost 6, with 18 bases in between.

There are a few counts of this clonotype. This CDR3 reads CSVVRPTRGQERTEAFF. The CDR3 coding sequence is TGCAGCGTTGTCCGACCAACGAGGGGTCAGGAGCGCACTGAAGCTTTCTTT. The chain links TRBV29-1 to TRBJ1-1; possibly TRBD1 for D (5 bases). CDR1 is SQVTM and CDR2 is ANQGSEA in the germline V gene. Trimming stripped 4 bases from V and 4 bases from J, with 25 bases between. This CDR3 region has 17 residues.

This CDR3 reads CAWRGGQNTGELFF. Here the CDR3 DNA reads TGTGCCTGGAGGGGCGGGCAGAACACCGGGGAGCTGTTTTTT. J is TRBJ2-2 and V is TRBV30; tentative D call: TRBD2 (5 bases). There are 14 residues in the CDR3. Trimming shortened V by 3 bases and J by 1 base, and 9 bases separated the two germline ends. Germline loops: CDR1 GTSNPN, CDR2 SVGIG (reference sequence). Looking up the rest from reference TRBV30 and TRBJ2-2 gives the full variable domain: SQTIHQWPATLVQPVGSPLSLECTVEGTSNPNLYWYRQAAGRGLQLLFYSVGIGQISSEVPQNLSASRPQDRQFILSSKKLLLSDSGFYLCAWRGGQNTGELFFGEGSRLTVL.

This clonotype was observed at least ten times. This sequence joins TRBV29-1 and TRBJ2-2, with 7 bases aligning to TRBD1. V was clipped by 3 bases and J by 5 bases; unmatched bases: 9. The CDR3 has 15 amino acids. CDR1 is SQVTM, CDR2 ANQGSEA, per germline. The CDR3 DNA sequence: TGCAGCGTTGACGGCAAGGGGGCTCGGACCGGGGAGCTGTTTTTT. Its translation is CSVDGKGARTGELFF.

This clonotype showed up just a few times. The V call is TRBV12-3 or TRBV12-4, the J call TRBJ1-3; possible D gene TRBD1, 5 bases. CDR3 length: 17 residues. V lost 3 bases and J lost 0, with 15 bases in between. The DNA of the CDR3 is TGTGCCAGCAGTTTTCAAGCAGGGACCCGCTCTGGAAACACCATATATTTT. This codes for CASSFQAGTRSGNTIYF.

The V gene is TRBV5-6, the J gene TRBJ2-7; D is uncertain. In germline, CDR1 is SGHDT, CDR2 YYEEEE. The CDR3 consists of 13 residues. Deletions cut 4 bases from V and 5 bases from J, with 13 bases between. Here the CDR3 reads CASSLDPSNEQYF. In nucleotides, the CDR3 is TGTGCCAGCAGCCTGGACCCGAGCAACGAGCAGTACTTC.

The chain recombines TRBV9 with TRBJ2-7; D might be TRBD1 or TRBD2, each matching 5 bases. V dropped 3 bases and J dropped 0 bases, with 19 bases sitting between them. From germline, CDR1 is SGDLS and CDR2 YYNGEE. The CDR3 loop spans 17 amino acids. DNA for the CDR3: TGTGCCAGCAGCGCCCACGGGAATTCAGGGTCCTCCTACGAGCAGTACTTC. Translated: CASSAHGNSGSSYEQYF.

In DNA, the CDR3 is TGTGCCAGCAGTGAAGCGCACGCGACAGGGATAGAGAATGAGCAGTTCTTC. Encoded protein: CASSEAHATGIENEQFF. This chain joins TRBV2 and TRBJ2-1; TRBD1 aligns across 7 bases. The CDR3 consists of 17 residues. J lost 7 bases, V lost 0 bases, and 12 bases had no gene match. Germline CDR1 reads SNHLY; CDR2 reads FYNNEI.

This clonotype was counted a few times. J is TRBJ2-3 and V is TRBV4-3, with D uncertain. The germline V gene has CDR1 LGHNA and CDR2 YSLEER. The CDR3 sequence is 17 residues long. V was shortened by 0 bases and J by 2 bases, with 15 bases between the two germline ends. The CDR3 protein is CASSQEFQRSITDTQYF. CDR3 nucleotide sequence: TGCGCCAGCAGCCAAGAGTTTCAGCGCTCCATCACAGATACGCAGTATTTT.

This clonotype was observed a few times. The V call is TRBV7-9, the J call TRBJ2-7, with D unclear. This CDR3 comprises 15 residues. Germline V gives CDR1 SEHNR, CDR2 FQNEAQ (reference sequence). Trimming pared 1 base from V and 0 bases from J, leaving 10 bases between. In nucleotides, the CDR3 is TGTGCCAGCAGCTTAGTGATAGGGCCCTCCTACGAGCAGTACTTC. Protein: CASSLVIGPSYEQYF.

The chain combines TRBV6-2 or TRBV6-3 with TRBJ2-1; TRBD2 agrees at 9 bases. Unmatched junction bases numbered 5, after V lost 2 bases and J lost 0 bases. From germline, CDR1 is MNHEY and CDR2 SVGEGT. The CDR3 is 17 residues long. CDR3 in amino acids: CASSYPISGSSYNEQFF. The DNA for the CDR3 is TGTGCCAGCAGTTACCCCATTAGCGGGAGCTCCTACAATGAGCAGTTCTTC.